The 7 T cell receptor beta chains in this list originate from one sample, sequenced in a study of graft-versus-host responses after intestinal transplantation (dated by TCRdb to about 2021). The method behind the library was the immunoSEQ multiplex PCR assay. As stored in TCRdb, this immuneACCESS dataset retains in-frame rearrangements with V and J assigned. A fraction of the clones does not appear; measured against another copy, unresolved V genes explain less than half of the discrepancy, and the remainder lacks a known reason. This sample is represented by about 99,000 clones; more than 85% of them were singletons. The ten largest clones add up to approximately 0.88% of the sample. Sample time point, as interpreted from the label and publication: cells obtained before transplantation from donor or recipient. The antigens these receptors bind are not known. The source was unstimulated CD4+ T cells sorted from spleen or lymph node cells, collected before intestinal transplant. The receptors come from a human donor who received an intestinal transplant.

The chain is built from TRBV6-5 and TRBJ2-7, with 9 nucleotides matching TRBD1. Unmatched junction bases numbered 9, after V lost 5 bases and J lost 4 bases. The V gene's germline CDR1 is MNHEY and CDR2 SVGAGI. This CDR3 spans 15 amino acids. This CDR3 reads CASSHRDRVGYEQYF. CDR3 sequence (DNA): TGTGCCAGCAGTCACCGGGACAGGGTAGGGTACGAGCAGTACTTC.

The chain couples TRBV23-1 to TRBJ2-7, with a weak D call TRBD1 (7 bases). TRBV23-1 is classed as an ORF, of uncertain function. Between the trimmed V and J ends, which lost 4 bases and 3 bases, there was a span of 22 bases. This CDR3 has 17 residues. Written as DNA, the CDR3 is TGCGCCAGCAGTCGCCAACGGAGGGGGCGATCCTACTACGAGCAGTACTTC. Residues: CASSRQRRGRSYYEQYF.

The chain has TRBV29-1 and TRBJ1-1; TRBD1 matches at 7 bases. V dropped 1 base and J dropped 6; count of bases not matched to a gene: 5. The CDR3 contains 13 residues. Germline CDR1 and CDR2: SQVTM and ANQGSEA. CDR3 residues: CSVEVQGEAEAFF. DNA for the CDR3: TGCAGCGTTGAAGTTCAGGGGGAGGCTGAAGCTTTCTTT.

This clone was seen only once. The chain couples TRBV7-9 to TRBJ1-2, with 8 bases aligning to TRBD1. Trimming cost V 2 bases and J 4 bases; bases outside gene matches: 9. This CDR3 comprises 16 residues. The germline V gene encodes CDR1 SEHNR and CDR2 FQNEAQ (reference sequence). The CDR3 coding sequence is TGTGCCAGCAGCTTACGACAGGGGCGAGACCTCTATGGCTACACCTTC. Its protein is CASSLRQGRDLYGYTF.

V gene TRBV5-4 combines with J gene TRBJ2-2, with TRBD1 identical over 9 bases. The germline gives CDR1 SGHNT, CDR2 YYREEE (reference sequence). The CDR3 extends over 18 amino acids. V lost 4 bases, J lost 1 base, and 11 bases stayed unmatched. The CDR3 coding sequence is TGTGCCAGCAGCCTTCAACAGGGGGCGCGGGTGAACACCGGGGAGCTGTTTTTT. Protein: CASSLQQGARVNTGELFF.

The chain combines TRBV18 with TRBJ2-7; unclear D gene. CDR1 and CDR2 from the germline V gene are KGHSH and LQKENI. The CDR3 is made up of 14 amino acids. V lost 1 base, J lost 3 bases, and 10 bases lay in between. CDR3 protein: CASSPRGTSYEQYF. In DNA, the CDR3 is TGTGCCAGCTCACCACGAGGAACGAGCTACGAGCAGTACTTC.

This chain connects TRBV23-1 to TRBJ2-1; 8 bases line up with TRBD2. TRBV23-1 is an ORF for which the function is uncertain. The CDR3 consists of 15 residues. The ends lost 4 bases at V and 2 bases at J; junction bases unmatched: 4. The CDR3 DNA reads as TGCGCCAGCAGTCGTCGGCGGGGGGCCTACAATGAGCAGTTCTTC. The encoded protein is CASSRRRGAYNEQFF.